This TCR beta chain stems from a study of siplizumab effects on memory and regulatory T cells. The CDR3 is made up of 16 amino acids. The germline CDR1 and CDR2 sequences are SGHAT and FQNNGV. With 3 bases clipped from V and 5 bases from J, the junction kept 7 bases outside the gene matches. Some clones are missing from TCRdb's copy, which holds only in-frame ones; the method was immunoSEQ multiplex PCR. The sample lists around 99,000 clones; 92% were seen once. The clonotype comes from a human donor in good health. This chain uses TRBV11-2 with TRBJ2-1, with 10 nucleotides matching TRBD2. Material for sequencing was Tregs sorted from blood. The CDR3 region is CASSFLLAGIHNEQFF. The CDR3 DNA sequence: TGTGCCAGCAGCTTCTTACTAGCGGGAATCCACAATGAGCAGTTCTTC.